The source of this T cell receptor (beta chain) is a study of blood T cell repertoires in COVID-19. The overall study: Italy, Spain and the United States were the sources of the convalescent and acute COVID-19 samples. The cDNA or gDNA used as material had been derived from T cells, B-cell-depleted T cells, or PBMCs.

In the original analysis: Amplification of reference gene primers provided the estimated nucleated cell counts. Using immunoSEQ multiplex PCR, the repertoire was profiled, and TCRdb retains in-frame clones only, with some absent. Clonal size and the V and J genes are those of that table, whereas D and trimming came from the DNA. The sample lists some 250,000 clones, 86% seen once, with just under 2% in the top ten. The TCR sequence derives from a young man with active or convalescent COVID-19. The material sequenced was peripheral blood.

The DNA of the CDR3 is TGTGCCAGCAGCTTAGGCCCTGCCGGGAGCTCCTATAATTCACCCCTCCACTTT. As protein: CASSLGPAGSSYNSPLHF. The V and J genes are TRBV11-2 and TRBJ1-6; D not certain. The CDR3 covers 18 residues. V was shortened by 1 base and J by 0 bases, with 13 bases between the two germline ends. Germline CDR1 SGHAT, CDR2 FQNNGV.